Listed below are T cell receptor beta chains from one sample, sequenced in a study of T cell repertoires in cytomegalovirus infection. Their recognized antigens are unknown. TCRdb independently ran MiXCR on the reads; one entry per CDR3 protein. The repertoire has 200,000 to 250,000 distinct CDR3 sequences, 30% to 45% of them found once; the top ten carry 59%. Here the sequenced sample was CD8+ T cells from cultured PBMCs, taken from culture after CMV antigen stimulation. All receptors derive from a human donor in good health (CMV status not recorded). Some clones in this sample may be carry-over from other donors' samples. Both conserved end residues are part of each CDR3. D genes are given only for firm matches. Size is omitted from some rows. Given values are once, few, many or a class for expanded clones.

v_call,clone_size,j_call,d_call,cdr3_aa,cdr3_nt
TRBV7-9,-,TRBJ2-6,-,CASSFRANVLTF,TGTGCCAGCAGCTTTAGGGCCAACGTCCTGACTTTC
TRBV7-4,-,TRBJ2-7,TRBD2,CASSLDASGMYEQYF,TGTGCCAGCAGCTTAGATGCTAGCGGGATGTACGAGCAGTACTTC
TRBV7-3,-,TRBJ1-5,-,CASSQGGAYRASNQPQHF,TGTGCCAGCAGCCAAGGAGGGGCCTACAGGGCTAGCAATCAGCCCCAGCATTTT
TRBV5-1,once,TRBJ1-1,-,CASSLEIGVNTEAFF,TGCGCCAGCAGCTTGGAAATAGGGGTGAACACTGAAGCTTTCTTT
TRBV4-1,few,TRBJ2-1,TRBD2,CASSPRAGGLNEQFF,TGCGCCAGCAGCCCTCGGGCGGGGGGCCTCAATGAGCAGTTCTTC
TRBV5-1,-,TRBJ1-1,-,CASSIGSFEAFF,TGCGCCAGCAGCATCGGGTCTTTCGAAGCTTTCTTT
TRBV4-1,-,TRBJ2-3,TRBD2,CASSLGAGGRDTQYF,TGCGCCAGCAGCCTGGGGGCGGGGGGGAGAGATACGCAGTATTTT
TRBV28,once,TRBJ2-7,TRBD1,CASSIVNRGSYEQYF,TGTGCCAGCAGCATCGTTAACAGGGGGTCTTACGAGCAGTACTTC
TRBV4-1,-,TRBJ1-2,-,CASSQESVYGYTF,TGCGCCAGCAGCCAAGAGTCAGTGTATGGCTACACCTTC
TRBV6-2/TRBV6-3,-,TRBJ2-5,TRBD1,CASSGQDRETQYF,TGTGCCAGCAGCGGACAGGACCGAGAGACCCAGTACTTC
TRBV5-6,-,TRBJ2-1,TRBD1,CASSLAGQTYNEQFF,TGTGCCAGCAGCTTGGCGGGACAGACTTACAATGAGCAGTTCTTC
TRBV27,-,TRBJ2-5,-,CASSLSGIQETQYF,TGTGCCAGCAGTTTATCAGGGATCCAAGAGACCCAGTACTTC
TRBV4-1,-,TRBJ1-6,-,CASSQESGVRFLPLHF,TGCGCCAGCAGCCAAGAAAGTGGGGTACGTTTCTTACCCCTCCACTTT
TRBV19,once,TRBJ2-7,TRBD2,CASSSRSGLAVSYEQYF,TGTGCCAGTAGTTCCCGATCCGGACTAGCGGTCTCCTACGAGCAGTACTTC
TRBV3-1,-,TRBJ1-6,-,CASSLTWAADNSPLHF,TGTGCCAGCAGCCTTACTTGGGCGGCCGATAATTCACCCCTCCACTTT
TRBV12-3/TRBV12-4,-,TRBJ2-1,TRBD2,CASSLWREGDNEQFF,TGTGCCAGCAGTTTGTGGCGGGAGGGTGATAATGAGCAGTTCTTC
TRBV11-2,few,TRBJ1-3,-,CASSLWASQGNGNTIYF,TGTGCCAGCAGCTTATGGGCCTCACAGGGTAACGGAAACACCATATATTTT
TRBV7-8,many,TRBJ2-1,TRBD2,CASSLLAGAQQEQFF,TGTGCCAGCAGCTTGCTAGCGGGAGCCCAGCAGGAGCAGTTCTTC
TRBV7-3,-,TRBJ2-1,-,CASSLPGQHNEQFF,TGTGCCAGCAGCTTACCAGGACAGCACAATGAGCAGTTCTTC
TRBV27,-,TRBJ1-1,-,CASSSPKATWNTEAFF,TGTGCCAGCAGTTCCCCCAAGGCAACGTGGAACACTGAAGCTTTCTTT
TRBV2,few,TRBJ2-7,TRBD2,CASTPGGRGEQYF,TGTGCCAGCACCCCGGGGGGGCGAGGCGAGCAGTACTTC